The 9 T cell receptor beta chains below were found in one sample sequenced in a study of T cells expressing NK-cell markers. From the 5' RACE reads, TCRdb lists one entry per CDR3 protein and no DNA. Its table lists about 150,000 distinct CDR3 sequences. The material sequenced was blood T cells: a sorted CD56 or NKG2C T cell subset, CD4+ or CD8+ T cells, or bulk PBMC T cells (not recorded which). The receptors derive from a woman between 45 and 65 years old in good health.

The J gene is TRBJ2-3, the V gene TRBV12-3 or TRBV12-4; there is no DNA to check the TCRdb D call of TRBD1. This CDR3 comprises 13 residues. The CDR3 sequence: CASSTPLTDTQYF.

The chain recombines TRBV24-1 with TRBJ2-3. The CDR3 sequence is 14 residues long. Germline CDR1 KGHDR, CDR2 SFDVKD. The CDR3 protein is CATSNLASTDTQYF.

The chain is built from TRBV6-6 and TRBJ2-1. Germline CDR1 MNHNY, CDR2 SVGAGI (reference sequence). This CDR3 contains 11 residues. CDR3 loop: CASSDDNEQFF.

CDR3 loop: CSTTDSGYEQYF. This chain connects TRBV29-1 to TRBJ2-7; TCRdb names TRBD2, which stays unverified in the absence of DNA. Germline values: CDR1 SQVTM, CDR2 ANQGSEA. This CDR3 has 12 residues.

The chain's CDR3 is CSVAPGRGGEAFF. This chain connects TRBV29-1 to TRBJ1-1; the D call of TRBD1 rests on TCRdb alone, since no DNA is present to check it. CDR3 length: 13 amino acids. Germline V gene lookup returns CDR1 SQVTM and CDR2 ANQGSEA.

The rearrangement joins TRBV24-1 to TRBJ2-1; TCRdb's D call of TRBD1 is untestable without DNA. The CDR3 is made up of 16 amino acids. The germline V gene has CDR1 KGHDR and CDR2 SFDVKD. CDR3 protein: CATSDFPTDSYNEQFF.

CDR3 sequence reads: CASSPLPGQRPSYEQYF. The J gene is TRBJ2-7, the V gene TRBV27; without DNA, the TCRdb call of TRBD1 cannot be checked. The CDR3 runs to 17 residues. Germline V gives CDR1 MNHEY, CDR2 SMNVEV (reference sequence).

The chain joins TRBV3-1 to TRBJ2-1; TCRdb's D gene call, TRBD1, goes unchecked for lack of DNA. Germline CDR1 and CDR2: LGHDT and YNNKEL (reference sequence). There are 18 residues in the CDR3. CDR3 sequence reads: CASSQGPTSRGSRNEQFF.

The V and J genes are TRBV24-1 and TRBJ2-5; checking the TCRdb D call of TRBD1 is not possible without DNA. CDR3 length equals 15 residues. The germline V gene has CDR1 KGHDR and CDR2 SFDVKD. The CDR3: CATSDPTDPGETQYF.